This entry is about one TCR beta chain. This entry belongs to a study of blood T cell repertoires in COVID-19. Across the study: Acute and convalescent COVID-19 samples came from the United States, Italy and Spain. The analysed material was cDNA or gDNA that came from T cells, B-cell-depleted T cells, or PBMCs.

CDR1 and CDR2 (germline): SGHNT, YYREEE (reference sequence). The V and J ends lost 3 bases and 5 bases, in that order; junction bases with no gene match: 5. The CDR3 runs 14 residues. Original handling: Amplification from reference gene primers served as the basis for estimated nucleated cell counts. TCRdb's table, derived via immunoSEQ multiplex PCR, lists solely in-frame clones and lacks some. That table is the source of V, J and clone size, and D and trimming were worked out from the DNA. The table lists roughly 76,000 clones, over 75% of them singletons. Sequencing used peripheral blood. The chain recombines TRBV5-4 with TRBJ2-5, with TRBD2 matching over 9 bases. The origin of this receptor is a woman of 80 years or more with active or convalescent COVID-19. CDR3 sequence reads: CASSWRGGEETQYF. CDR3 coding DNA: TGTGCCAGCAGCTGGCGGGGGGGCGAGGAGACCCAGTACTTC. The full variable domain, rest sourced from reference TRBV5-4 and TRBJ2-5, is ETGVTQSPTHLIKTRGQQVTLRCSSQSGHNTVSWYQQALGQGPQFIFQYYREEENGRGNFPPRFSGLQFPNYSSELNVNALELDDSALYLCASSWRGGEETQYFGPGTRLLVL.